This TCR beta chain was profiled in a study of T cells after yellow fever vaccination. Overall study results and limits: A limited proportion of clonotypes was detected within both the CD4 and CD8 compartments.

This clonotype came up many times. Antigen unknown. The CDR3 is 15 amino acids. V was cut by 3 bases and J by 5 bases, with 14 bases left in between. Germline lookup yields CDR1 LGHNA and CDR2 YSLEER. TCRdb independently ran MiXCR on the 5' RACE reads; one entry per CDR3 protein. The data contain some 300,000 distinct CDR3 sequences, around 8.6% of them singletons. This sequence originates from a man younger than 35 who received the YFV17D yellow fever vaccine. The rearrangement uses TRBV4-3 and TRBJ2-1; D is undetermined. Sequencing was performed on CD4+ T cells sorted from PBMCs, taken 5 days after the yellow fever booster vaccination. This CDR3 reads CASSHESADHNEQFF. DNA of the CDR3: TGCGCCAGCAGCCATGAGTCGGCCGATCACAATGAGCAGTTCTTC.